These T cell receptor beta chains were read from a single sample in a study of T cells after yellow fever vaccination. TCRdb processed the 5' RACE reads anew with MiXCR; each CDR3 protein has one entry. The sample contains about 340,000 distinct CDR3 sequences, roughly 4.3% of which appear only once. The sequencing here drew on PBMCs, taken 5 days after the yellow fever booster vaccination. The receptors stem from a man younger than 35 who received the YFV17D yellow fever vaccine. Each CDR3 is given with its conserved first and last residue. A D gene is named only where the DNA matches it firmly. Clone size, where shown, is once, few, many, or a class for clones that have expanded.

>TRBV6-2/TRBV6-3|TRBD1|few|TRBJ1-1
TGTGCCAGCAGGTACGGGACAGCGAACCGCAAGAACGAAGCTTTCTTT
CASRYGTANRKNEAFF
>TRBV5-1|TRBD2|many|TRBJ2-1
TGCGCCAGCGAAGATACTAGCGGGGCGGGGGAGCAGTTCTTC
CASEDTSGAGEQFF
>TRBV6-1|TRBD2|.|TRBJ2-5
TGTGCCAGCAGTTCTGTACTAGCGGGGGCGGGGGAGACCCAGTACTTC
CASSSVLAGAGETQYF
>TRBV7-2|.|many|TRBJ1-2
TGTGCCAGCAGCCGATTCGGGACGAACTATGGCTACACCTTC
CASSRFGTNYGYTF
>TRBV29-1|.|many|TRBJ2-3
TGCAGCTTTCGAGCCCCTGGCACAGATACGCAGTATTTT
CSFRAPGTDTQYF
>TRBV19|.|many|TRBJ1-5
TGTGCCAGTAGTATCTCCAGCAATCAGCCCCAGCATTTT
CASSISSNQPQHF
>TRBV6-5|.|few|TRBJ1-2
TGTGCCAGCAGGCCAGGGGTAGCCTATGGCTACACCTTC
CASRPGVAYGYTF
>TRBV20-1|TRBD2|many|TRBJ2-1
TGCAGTGCTAGAGGCTTTTCTAGCGGGGGGGCCACGGATGAGCAGTTCTTC
CSARGFSSGGATDEQFF
>TRBV7-3|TRBD2|.|TRBJ2-7
TGTGCCAGCAGCCCCCAAGGATGGGCGGGGGGCTCCTACGAGCAGTACTTC
CASSPQGWAGGSYEQYF
>TRBV5-6|.|.|TRBJ2-2
TGTGCCAGCAGCTTGAGGATGGCGAACACCGGGGAGCTGTTTTTT
CASSLRMANTGELFF
>TRBV5-8|.|.|TRBJ2-3
TGTGCCAGAGCTCCAGGGCAGGACCACAGCACAGATACGCAGTATTTT
CARAPGQDHSTDTQYF
>TRBV24-1|TRBD1|.|TRBJ1-4
TGTGCCACCAGTGATCCGCAGGGGGACACTGAAAAACTGTTTTTT
CATSDPQGDTEKLFF
>TRBV7-6|TRBD1|few|TRBJ2-3
TGTGCCAGCAGCTTCGGGACAGGGGGCTTTACAGATACGCAGTATTTT
CASSFGTGGFTDTQYF
>TRBV12-3/TRBV12-4|.|few|TRBJ2-7
TGTGCCAGCAGCGTTACCGGGGCCGGGGGATTAAAGCAGTACTTC
CASSVTGAGGLKQYF
>TRBV7-2|.|many|TRBJ2-5
TGTGCCAGCAGCTTAGTCTGGGGGGCTAGGGAGACCCAGTACTTC
CASSLVWGARETQYF
>TRBV14|.|.|TRBJ1-4
TGTGCCAGCAGCCCATTCCGGGCTCCAAATGAAAAACTGTTTTTT
CASSPFRAPNEKLFF
>TRBV20-1|.|many|TRBJ2-4
TGCAGTGCTGGTTCTTTTCGAAACATTCAGTACTTC
CSAGSFRNIQYF
>TRBV4-2|TRBD2|.|TRBJ2-3
TGTGCCAGCAGCCAAGAGAGGGGACTAGCGGGGTTGACGCAGTATTTT
CASSQERGLAGLTQYF
>TRBV7-2|.|few|TRBJ1-1
TGTGCCAGCAGATTAGCTCGGGGATCGGGCACTGAAGCTTTCTTT
CASRLARGSGTEAFF
>TRBV6-5|.|few|TRBJ2-1
TGTGCCAGCAGGACAGGGAGGTTTGGCAATGAGCAGTTCTTC
CASRTGRFGNEQFF
>TRBV6-5|TRBD1|many|TRBJ1-2
TGTGCCAGCAGTTGGACAGGGGACTATGGCTACACCTTC
CASSWTGDYGYTF
>TRBV5-1|TRBD2|many|TRBJ2-5
TGCGCCAGCAGCTTGCGCAACGGGGGGGCTCAAGAGACCCAGTACTTC
CASSLRNGGAQETQYF
>TRBV12-3/TRBV12-4|.|.|TRBJ2-1
TGTGCCAGCACGTGGGGCGGCGGGGCCTATGGCTACAATGAGCAGTTCTTC
CASTWGGGAYGYNEQFF
>TRBV7-8|TRBD1|.|TRBJ1-1
TGTGCCAGCAGCTGGGGACAGGCGTCAGCTGAAGCTTTCTTT
CASSWGQASAEAFF
>TRBV6-2/TRBV6-3|.|few|TRBJ2-7
TGTGCCAGCAGTCGGCCCGGCGGCGAGCAGTACTTC
CASSRPGGEQYF
>TRBV6-1|.|many|TRBJ1-2
TGTGCCAGCAGTGAAGGCGCGGGGAGCGGCGGCTACACCTTC
CASSEGAGSGGYTF
>TRBV3-1|.|few|TRBJ2-3
TGTGCCAGCAGGTCTAGGGGCGGAGATACGCAGTATTTT
CASRSRGGDTQYF
>TRBV5-1|TRBD2|.|TRBJ2-3
TGCGCCAGCAGCTTGGGACTAGCGGGGGCCGGGGATACGCAGTATTTT
CASSLGLAGAGDTQYF
>TRBV3-1|.|many|TRBJ2-5
TGTGCCAGCAGCCTCTACGACTATGTGCAAAAAGAGACCCAGTACTTC
CASSLYDYVQKETQYF
>TRBV6-2/TRBV6-3|.|.|TRBJ2-5
TGTGCCAGCAGGCCTCGATGGGATCGCAGAGAGACCCAGTACTTC
CASRPRWDRRETQYF
>TRBV4-1|TRBD2|.|TRBJ2-3
TGCGCCAGCAGCCCCGCAGTAGCGGGCCCTGCGGATACGCAGTATTTT
CASSPAVAGPADTQYF
>TRBV5-5|.|many|TRBJ2-6
TGTGCCAGCAGCCCTAGAAGGGGGGACGGGCGCTCTGGGGCCAACGTCCTGACTTTC
CASSPRRGDGRSGANVLTF
>TRBV6-2/TRBV6-3|.|few|TRBJ1-1
TGTGCCAGCAGTTGGGACCGACCGGAGGACACTGAAGCTTTCTTT
CASSWDRPEDTEAFF
>TRBV25-1|TRBD1|.|TRBJ1-4
TGTGCCAGCAGTGGGGACAGTGAAAAACTGTTTTTT
CASSGDSEKLFF
>TRBV3-1|.|.|TRBJ2-3
TGTGCCAGCAGCCCCATGGGGACATCTAGCACAGATACGCAGTATTTT
CASSPMGTSSTDTQYF
>TRBV6-2/TRBV6-3|.|.|TRBJ1-1
TGTGCCAGCACCTTACAGGGCTCTGAAGCTTTCTTT
CASTLQGSEAFF
>TRBV30|.|few|TRBJ1-5
TGTGCCTGGAGCCGAGGGGGGTACCGCAATCAGCCCCAGCATTTT
CAWSRGGYRNQPQHF
>TRBV12-3/TRBV12-4|TRBD1|few|TRBJ1-4
TGTGCCAGCTGCCTGAGAGGGGGCCTTGAAAAACTGTTTTTT
CASCLRGGLEKLFF
>TRBV5-5|.|.|TRBJ2-5
TGTGCCAGCAGCTTGTTTGGACACCTGGGGGAGACCCAGTACTTC
CASSLFGHLGETQYF
>TRBV7-2|TRBD1|many|TRBJ1-4
TGTGCCAGCAGCATCAACAGGGGTGGTGAAAAACTGTTTTTT
CASSINRGGEKLFF
>TRBV6-5|.|.|TRBJ1-2
TGTGCCAGCAGTCCCGGGACCCTTCCACGTGGCTACACCTTC
CASSPGTLPRGYTF
>TRBV7-2|.|few|TRBJ1-1
TGTGCCAGCAGCTTCTATGCGGGGAAAGCTTTCTTT
CASSFYAGKAFF
>TRBV12-3/TRBV12-4|.|.|TRBJ2-3
TGTGCCAGCAGTTTAATTGGGATAACAGATACGCAGTATTTT
CASSLIGITDTQYF
>TRBV4-2|.|once|TRBJ2-7
TGTGCCAGCAGCCAAGATTCGCTGGAGCAGTACTTC
CASSQDSLEQYF
>TRBV5-1|TRBD2|many|TRBJ2-7
TGCGCCAGCAGCTTTGGACTAGCGGGGGGAACCCACGAGCAGTACTTC
CASSFGLAGGTHEQYF
>TRBV5-6|.|few|TRBJ2-6
TGTGCCAGCAGCTTTTACTCTGGGGCCAACGTCCTGACTTTC
CASSFYSGANVLTF
>TRBV20-1|.|many|TRBJ2-7
TGCAGTGCCCCAGGCTACGGGGGTAACTACGAGCAGTACTTC
CSAPGYGGNYEQYF
>TRBV7-2|.|many|TRBJ1-5
TGTGCCAGCAGCTCGGACAGAAATCAGCCCCAGCATTTT
CASSSDRNQPQHF
>TRBV5-1|.|many|TRBJ1-5
TGCGCCAGCAGCTCGGGACTTAGCAATCAGCCCCAGCATTTT
CASSSGLSNQPQHF
>TRBV27|.|.|TRBJ1-5
TGTGCCAGCAGTCGACAGCCGCATCAGCCCCAGCATTTT
CASSRQPHQPQHF
>TRBV5-6|TRBD1|many|TRBJ1-2
TGTGCCAGCAGCCGTCCCCAGGGACAGATCTATGGCTACACCTTC
CASSRPQGQIYGYTF
>TRBV10-2|.|.|TRBJ1-2
TGCGCCAGCAGCCGGACAGAAGACTATGGCTACACCTTC
CASSRTEDYGYTF
>TRBV6-1|.|few|TRBJ1-6
TGTGCCAGCGTAGAGGGATCTTCGGGTTCACCCCTCCACTTT
CASVEGSSGSPLHF
>TRBV29-1|.|few|TRBJ1-2
TGCAGCTCTTCGGATGATTCCTATGGCTACACCTTC
CSSSDDSYGYTF
>TRBV3-1|TRBD2|many|TRBJ2-3
TGTGCCAGCAGCGCATTTCGACTAGCGGGAACAGATACGCAGTATTTT
CASSAFRLAGTDTQYF
>TRBV5-1|.|few|TRBJ1-2
TGCGCCAGCTTCCCGGGTTATGGCTATGGCTACACCTTC
CASFPGYGYGYTF
>TRBV7-2|.|.|TRBJ1-2
TGTGCCAGCAGCTTAGATTCGGGACTTCCCGGCTACACCTTC
CASSLDSGLPGYTF
>TRBV18|TRBD2|.|TRBJ2-1
TGTGCCAGCTCAACTACCGCGTTGTCTCTAGCGGGGGGGCCAAATGAGCAGTTCTTC
CASSTTALSLAGGPNEQFF
>TRBV6-5|.|few|TRBJ1-3
TGTGCCAGCAGTTACTCGATGGGAGGGACGAGCTCTGGAAACACCATATATTTT
CASSYSMGGTSSGNTIYF